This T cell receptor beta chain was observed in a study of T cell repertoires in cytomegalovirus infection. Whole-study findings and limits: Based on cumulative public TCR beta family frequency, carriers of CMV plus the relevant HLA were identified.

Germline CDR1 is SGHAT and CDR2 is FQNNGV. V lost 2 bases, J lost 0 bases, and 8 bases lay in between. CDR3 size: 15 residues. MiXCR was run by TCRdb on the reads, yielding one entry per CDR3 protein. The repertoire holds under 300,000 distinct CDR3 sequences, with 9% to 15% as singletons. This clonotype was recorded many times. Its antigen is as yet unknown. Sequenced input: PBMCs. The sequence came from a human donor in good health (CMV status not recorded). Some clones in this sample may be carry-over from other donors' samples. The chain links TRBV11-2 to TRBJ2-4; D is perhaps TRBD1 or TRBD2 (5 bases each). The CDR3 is CASSLNGGAKNIQYF. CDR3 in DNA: TGTGCCAGCAGCTTAAATGGGGGAGCCAAAAACATTCAGTACTTC.